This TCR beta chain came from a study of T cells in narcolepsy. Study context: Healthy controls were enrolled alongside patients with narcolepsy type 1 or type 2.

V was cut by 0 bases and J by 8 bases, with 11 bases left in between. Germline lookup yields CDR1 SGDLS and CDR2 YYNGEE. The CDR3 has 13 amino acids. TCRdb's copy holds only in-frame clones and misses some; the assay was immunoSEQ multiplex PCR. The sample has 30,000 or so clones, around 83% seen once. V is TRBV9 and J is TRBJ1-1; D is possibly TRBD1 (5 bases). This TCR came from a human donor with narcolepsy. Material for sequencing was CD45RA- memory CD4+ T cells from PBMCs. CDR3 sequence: CASSVDGTDEAFF. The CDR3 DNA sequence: TGTGCCAGCAGCGTAGACGGGACGGACGAAGCTTTCTTT. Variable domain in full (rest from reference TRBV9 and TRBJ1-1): DSGVTQTPKHLITATGQRVTLRCSPRSGDLSVYWYQQSLDQGLQFLIQYYNGEERAKGNILERFSAQQFPDLHSELNLSSLELGDSALYFCASSVDGTDEAFFGQGTRLTVV.